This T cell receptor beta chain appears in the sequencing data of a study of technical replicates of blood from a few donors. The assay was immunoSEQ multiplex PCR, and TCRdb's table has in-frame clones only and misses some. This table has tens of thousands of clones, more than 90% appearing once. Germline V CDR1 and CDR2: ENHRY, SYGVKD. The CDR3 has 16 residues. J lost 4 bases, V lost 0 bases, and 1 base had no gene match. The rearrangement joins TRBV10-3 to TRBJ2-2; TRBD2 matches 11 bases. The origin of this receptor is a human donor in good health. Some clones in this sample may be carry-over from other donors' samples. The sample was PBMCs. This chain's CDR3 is CAISESTSGATGELFF. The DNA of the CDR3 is TGTGCCATCAGTGAGTCGACTAGCGGGGCCACCGGGGAGCTGTTTTTT.